This T cell receptor beta chain was identified in a study of cytomegalovirus exposure and HLA in healthy donors. As to this clone: Its matching antigen is unknown.

Regarding the study as a whole: Reportedly, fewer N-insertions than the approximately 700-donor mean appeared in an Asian-associated ancestry cluster in a later analysis.

From germline, CDR1 is LGHNA and CDR2 YNFKEQ. Trimming took 4 bases from V and 1 from J, leaving 12 bases between them. The CDR3 is made up of 15 amino acids. PCR was performed using 60 Vbeta and 13 Jbeta primers. Clones were read by immunoSEQ multiplex PCR, and TCRdb kept only the in-frame ones, dropping some. The repertoire consists of 170,000 or so clones, with 75% to 90% occurring once and the leading ten covering around 1.6%. The V and J genes are TRBV4-2 and TRBJ2-3; D is perhaps TRBD2 (6 bases). The source material was PBMCs. This receptor was identified in a man aged 45 to 65 in good health and CMV-seronegative. The CDR3 DNA follows: TGTGCCAGCAGCCTAGCGGACGGAGGCACAGATACGCAGTATTTT. Translated, it gives CASSLADGGTDTQYF.